This paragraph covers one TCR beta chain sequence. The assay was immunoSEQ multiplex PCR, and TCRdb's table has in-frame clones only and misses some. The sample consists of 30,000 or so clones, 70% to 90% of them appearing once. Germline-derived CDR1 and CDR2 are LNHDA and SQIVND (reference sequence). Trimming removed 7 bases at V and 6 bases at J, with 19 bases between. This CDR3 has 15 residues. This record belongs to a study of control samples from healthy donors and cancer patients. The receptor comes from a female donor with melanoma. The chain recombines TRBV19 with TRBJ2-4; D may be TRBD1 (5 bases). The specimen sequenced was formalin-fixed, paraffin-embedded tissue. CDR3 sequence (DNA): TGTGCCAGTACCGAGCAGGGTCTGGTGCGAAACATTCAGTACTTC. Amino acids: CASTEQGLVRNIQYF.